This T cell receptor beta chain was identified during a study of blood T cell repertoires in COVID-19. About the research overall: Samples of COVID-19 (acute and convalescent) were obtained from the United States, Italy and Spain. T cells, B-cell-depleted T cells, or PBMCs provided the cDNA or gDNA that served as material.

Before being deemed recovered, Cohort 3 donors had two negative PCRs, clearance, or symptom resolution. The assay was immunoSEQ multiplex PCR, and TCRdb's table has in-frame clones only and misses some. Among a few hundred thousand clones listed, 87% were seen once. This CDR3 region has 14 residues. V lost 4 bases to trimming and J lost 4 bases, with 14 bases between them. CDR1 is SGHNT, CDR2 YYREEE, per germline (reference sequence). The gene calls are TRBV5-4 and TRBJ1-2; a weak D match, TRBD1 (6 bases). The clonotype comes from a woman aged 40 to 50 who had recovered from COVID-19. Sequencing was carried out using PBMCs or T cells enriched from blood (not recorded which). Here the CDR3 reads CASSLTGTSYGYTF. The CDR3 region has the DNA TGTGCCAGCAGCCTTACCGGGACAAGCTATGGCTACACCTTC. Variable domain in full (rest from reference TRBV5-4 and TRBJ1-2): ETGVTQSPTHLIKTRGQQVTLRCSSQSGHNTVSWYQQALGQGPQFIFQYYREEENGRGNFPPRFSGLQFPNYSSELNVNALELDDSALYLCASSLTGTSYGYTFGSGTRLTVV.